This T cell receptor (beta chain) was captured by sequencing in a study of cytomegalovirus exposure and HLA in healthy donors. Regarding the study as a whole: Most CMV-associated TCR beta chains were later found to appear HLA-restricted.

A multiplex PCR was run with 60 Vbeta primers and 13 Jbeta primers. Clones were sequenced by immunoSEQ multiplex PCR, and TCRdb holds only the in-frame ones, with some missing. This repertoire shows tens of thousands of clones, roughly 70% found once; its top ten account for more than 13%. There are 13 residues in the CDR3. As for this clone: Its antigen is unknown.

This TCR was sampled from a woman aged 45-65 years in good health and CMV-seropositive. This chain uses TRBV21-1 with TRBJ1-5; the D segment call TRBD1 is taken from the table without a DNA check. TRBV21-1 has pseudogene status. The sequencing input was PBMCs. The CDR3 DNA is TGTGCCAGCAGCAAGCAGATTTTCCAGCCCCAGCATTTT. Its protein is CASSKQIFQPQHF.